Below are 20 T cell receptor beta chains sequenced from a single sample in a study of T cell repertoires in cytomegalovirus infection. TCRdb re-called the reads with MiXCR, one entry per CDR3 protein. This table holds approximately 500,000 distinct CDR3 sequences, more than 15% found once. The specimen sequenced was CD8+ T cells from PBMCs. All receptors come from a human donor in good health (CMV status not recorded). Some clones in this sample may be carry-over from other donors' samples.

This clonotype occurred a few times. This chain uses TRBV3-1 with TRBJ2-3; the match to TRBD1 covers 10 bases. The CDR3 has 15 amino acids. Germline V gives CDR1 LGHDT, CDR2 YNNKEL (reference sequence). With V trimmed by 6 bases and J by 5 bases, 8 bases remained unmatched. The CDR3 region is CASSPDRGVLDTQYF. CDR3 in DNA: TGTGCCAGCAGTCCGGACAGGGGGGTTCTAGATACGCAGTATTTT.

This clonotype showed up many times. The V call is TRBV28, the J call TRBJ1-1, with TRBD1 as a possible D gene (6 bases). The CDR3 is 14 amino acids. Germline V gene data show CDR1 as MDHEN and CDR2 as SYDVKM. The V gene lost 7 bases and the J gene lost 10 bases, with 22 bases spanning the gap. This chain's CDR3 is CASIQTGPSTGAFF. In nucleotides, the CDR3 is TGTGCCAGCATCCAGACAGGCCCCTCAACGGGAGCTTTCTTT.

This clonotype was seen a handful of times. CDR3 sequence (DNA): TGCAGTGCTAGAGAGGGGGGCCTGGGAGGGGGGGGTAGGGAGCAGTACTTC. Translated, it gives CSAREGGLGGGGREQYF. V and J are TRBV20-1 and TRBJ2-7; D is perhaps TRBD2 (7 bases). Germline V gene sequence: CDR1 DFQATT, CDR2 SNEGSKA (reference sequence). The length of the CDR3 is 17 residues. Trimming shortened V by 0 bases and J by 7 bases, and 25 bases separated the two germline ends.

This clonotype was counted between two and nine times. This chain uses TRBV27 with TRBJ1-2; 9 bases line up with TRBD1. Germline trimming cut 5 bases from V and 4 bases from J; bases unmatched to any gene: 8. The CDR3 covers 15 residues. CDR1 is MNHEY, CDR2 SMNVEV, per germline (reference sequence). CDR3 nucleotide sequence: TGTGCCAGCAGTCCGCCGGGACAGGGTATCTATGGCTACACCTTC. Translation: CASSPPGQGIYGYTF.

The chain is built from TRBV19 and TRBJ1-1; D remains unclear. CDR1 is LNHDA and CDR2 is SQIVND in the germline V gene (reference sequence). V dropped 2 bases and J dropped 1 base, with 14 bases sitting between them. This CDR3 has 16 amino acids. In DNA form, the CDR3 reads TGTGCCAGTAGTATACCTCCTTGGGCGCCGAACACTGAAGCTTTCTTT. Its translation is CASSIPPWAPNTEAFF.

This clonotype showed up just a few times. The rearrangement joins TRBV2 to TRBJ1-1; 7 bases align to TRBD1. Per germline, CDR1 SNHLY and CDR2 FYNNEI. The CDR3 runs to 14 residues. J gave up 1 base and V 8 bases, and 7 bases lay outside the gene matches. The CDR3 protein is CASARQGGNTEAFF. CDR3 bases: TGTGCCAGCGCCAGACAGGGAGGGAACACTGAAGCTTTCTTT.

This chain connects TRBV12-3 or TRBV12-4 to TRBJ2-5; 7 positions match TRBD1. The CDR3 is made up of 14 amino acids. The junction had 7 bases not matched to a gene; V was cut back by 6 bases and J by 3 bases. The CDR3 region has the DNA TGTGCCAGCAGCCCTCTAGGGACAGAAGAGACCCAGTACTTC. Its translation is CASSPLGTEETQYF.

In this sample, this clonotype turned up a few times. The chain links TRBV6-1 to TRBJ1-2; 7 bases map to TRBD1. CDR1 is MNHNS and CDR2 is SASEGT in the germline V gene. V was clipped by 5 bases and J by 5 bases; unmatched bases: 8. The CDR3 loop spans 14 amino acids. CDR3 sequence reads: CASSYKGAWYGYTF. The CDR3, as DNA: TGTGCCAGCAGTTACAAGGGGGCATGGTATGGCTACACCTTC.

This clonotype was observed many times. The chain joins TRBV10-3 to TRBJ2-1, with D possibly matching TRBD2 (5 bases). Germline V CDR1 and CDR2: ENHRY, SYGVKD. The CDR3 is 11 residues long. V was cut by 8 bases and J by 9 bases, with 11 bases left in between. The CDR3 DNA follows: TGTGCCATCGAGGGAGTCGGTGAGCAGTTCTTC. It is translated as CAIEGVGEQFF.

This clonotype appeared many times. The rearrangement uses TRBV28 and TRBJ2-1, with 8 bases fitting TRBD1. J was trimmed by 3 bases and V by 5 bases; bases with no gene match: 18. Germline CDR1 MDHEN, CDR2 SYDVKM. This CDR3 has 19 amino acids. The CDR3 loop reads CASSTHRGERASGYNEQFF. The CDR3 region has the DNA TGTGCCAGCAGTACCCACAGGGGGGAGAGGGCATCAGGCTACAATGAGCAGTTCTTC.

This clonotype was picked up a small number of times. V and J are TRBV25-1 and TRBJ2-7; 8 bases agree with TRBD1. V lost 0 bases to trimming and J lost 6 bases; unmatched junction nucleotides: 4. Germline V gene lookup returns CDR1 MGHDK and CDR2 SYGVNS. The CDR3 is 14 residues long. CDR3 sequence reads: CASSEYRGRGEQYF. The CDR3 DNA sequence: TGTGCCAGCAGTGAATACAGGGGGCGCGGCGAGCAGTACTTC.

A remark on this clonotype: At one end the junction does not follow the germline gene, possibly because of a read error. The rearrangement links TRBV6-1 to TRBJ2-5; 10 nucleotides agree with TRBD1. In germline, CDR1 is MNHNS, CDR2 SASEGT. CDR3 size: 16 residues. This CDR3 is CASSDRGRQGAKTHYF. CDR3 nucleotides: TGTGCCAGCAGTGATAGGGGTCGACAGGGGGCGAAGACCCATTACTTC.

The table lists this clonotype with a few counts. The chain recombines TRBV18 with TRBJ1-2; D unclear. Trimming took off 6 bases at V and 5 bases at J, with 25 bases between the two ends. CDR3 size: 17 residues. The V gene's germline CDR1 is KGHSH and CDR2 LQKENI. The CDR3 sequence: CASSPSFGEEGTYGYTF. The CDR3 DNA reads as TGTGCCAGCTCGCCTAGCTTCGGGGAAGAAGGAACTTATGGCTACACCTTC.

This clonotype was picked up many times. This rearrangement joins TRBV7-2 to TRBJ2-7, with D perhaps matching TRBD2 (6 bases). CDR3 size: 16 residues. Germline V gives CDR1 SGHTA, CDR2 FQGNSA. V lost 5 bases and J lost 2, with 19 bases in between. CDR3 coding DNA: TGTGCCAGCAGCCGGGGTATTGCGGGAAATCCCTACGAGCAGTACTTC. Amino acid sequence: CASSRGIAGNPYEQYF. Based on the CDR3 plus reference TRBV7-2 and TRBJ2-7, the full variable domain is GAGVSQSPSNKVTEKGKDVELRCDPISGHTALYWYRQSLGQGLEFLIYFQGNSAPDKSGLPSDRFSAERTGGSVSTLTIQRTQQEDSAVYLCASSRGIAGNPYEQYFGPGTRLTVT.

This clonotype was seen a single time. The final CDR3 position lacks the conserved phenylalanine or tryptophan, pointing to a likely read error. The chain employs TRBV7-8 and TRBJ2-4; 9 nucleotides align to TRBD2. The CDR3 has 18 amino acids. V dropped 3 bases and J dropped 0; count of bases not matched to a gene: 9. Germline V gives CDR1 SGHVS, CDR2 FQNEAQ. CDR3 sequence: CASSFTVTSGLAKNIQYL. Written as DNA, the CDR3 is TGTGCCAGCAGCTTCACCGTGACTAGCGGATTAGCCAAAAACATTCAGTACTTA.

The rearrangement uses TRBV10-3 and TRBJ2-5; the match to TRBD1 covers 7 bases. Germline trimming cut 3 bases from V and 1 base from J; bases unmatched to any gene: 2. The CDR3 consists of 14 residues. Germline V CDR1 and CDR2: ENHRY, SYGVKD. CDR3 protein: CAISDGTAQETQYF. The CDR3 nucleotides read TGTGCCATCAGTGACGGGACAGCCCAAGAGACCCAGTACTTC.

The sample holds a few counts of this clonotype. This rearrangement joins TRBV20-1 to TRBJ2-1, with TRBD2 matching over 16 bases. Unmatched junction bases numbered 17, after V lost 3 bases and J lost 6 bases. CDR1 and CDR2 from the germline V gene are DFQATT and SNEGSKA (reference sequence). This CDR3 has 20 residues. CDR3: CSARGLAGGLEKLTVNEQFF. As DNA, the CDR3 is TGCAGTGCTAGGGGACTAGCGGGGGGGTTAGAAAAACTGACGGTCAATGAGCAGTTCTTC.

This clonotype was counted at least ten times. V usage is TRBV12-3 or TRBV12-4 and J usage is TRBJ2-1; 8 bases agree with TRBD1. The CDR3 is 13 amino acids. Trimming removed 5 bases from V and 8 bases from J; junction bases left unmatched: 5. CDR3 amino acids: CASSIRQGYEQFF. As DNA, the CDR3 is TGTGCCAGCAGTATAAGACAGGGGTATGAGCAGTTCTTC.

The gene calls are TRBV27 and TRBJ2-1; 11 nucleotides match TRBD2. V dropped 7 bases and J dropped 6; count of bases not matched to a gene: 11. Germline V gene data show CDR1 as MNHEY and CDR2 as SMNVEV (reference sequence). This CDR3 contains 16 residues. CDR3 sequence: CASIPQGLAAFNEQFF. In DNA, the CDR3 is TGTGCCAGCATACCCCAGGGACTAGCGGCCTTCAATGAGCAGTTCTTC.

This clonotype has at least ten counts. The chain couples TRBV10-3 to TRBJ2-3; no definite D call. Per germline, CDR1 ENHRY and CDR2 SYGVKD. The CDR3 sequence is 15 residues long. Trimming shortened V by 2 bases and J by 2 bases, and 11 bases separated the two germline ends. DNA of the CDR3: TGTGCCATCAGTGAGGTCAGCGAAGTCACAGATACGCAGTATTTT. Residues: CAISEVSEVTDTQYF.